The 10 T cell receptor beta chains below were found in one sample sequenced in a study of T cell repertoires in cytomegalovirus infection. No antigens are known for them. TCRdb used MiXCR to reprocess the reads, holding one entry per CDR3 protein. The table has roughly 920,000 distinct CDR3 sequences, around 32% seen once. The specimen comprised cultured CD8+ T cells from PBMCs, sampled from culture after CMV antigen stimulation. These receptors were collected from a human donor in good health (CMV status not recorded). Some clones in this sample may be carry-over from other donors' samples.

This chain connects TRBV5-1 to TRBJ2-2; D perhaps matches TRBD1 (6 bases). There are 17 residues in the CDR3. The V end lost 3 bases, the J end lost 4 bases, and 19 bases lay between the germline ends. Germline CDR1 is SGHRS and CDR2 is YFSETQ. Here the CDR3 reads CASSSPGHDYPTGELFF. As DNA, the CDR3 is TGCGCCAGCAGCTCCCCGGGACACGATTATCCCACCGGGGAGCTGTTTTTT.

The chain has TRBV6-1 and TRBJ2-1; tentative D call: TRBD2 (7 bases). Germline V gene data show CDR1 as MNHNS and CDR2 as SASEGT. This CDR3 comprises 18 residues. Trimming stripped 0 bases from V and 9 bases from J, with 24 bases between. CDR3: CASSEANGGGNHRVEQFF. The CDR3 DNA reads TGTGCCAGCAGTGAAGCGAATGGGGGGGGCAACCACCGAGTTGAGCAGTTCTTC.

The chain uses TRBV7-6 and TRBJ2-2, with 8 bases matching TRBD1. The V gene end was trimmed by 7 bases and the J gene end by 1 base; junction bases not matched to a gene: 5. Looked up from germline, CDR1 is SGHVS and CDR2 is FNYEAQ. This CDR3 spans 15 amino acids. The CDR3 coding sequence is TGTGCCAGCACCCGGACAGGGATGAACACCGGGGAGCTGTTTTTT. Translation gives CASTRTGMNTGELFF. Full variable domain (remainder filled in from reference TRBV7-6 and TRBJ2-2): GAGVSQSPRYKVTKRGQDVALRCDPISGHVSLYWYRQALGQGPEFLTYFNYEAQQDKSGLPNDRFSAERPEGSISTLTIQRTEQRDSAMYRCASTRTGMNTGELFFGEGSRLTVL.

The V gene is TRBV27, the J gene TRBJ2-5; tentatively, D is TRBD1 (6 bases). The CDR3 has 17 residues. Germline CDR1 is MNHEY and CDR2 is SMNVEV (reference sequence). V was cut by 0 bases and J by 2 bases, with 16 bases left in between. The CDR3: CASSLSDPRTDQETQYF. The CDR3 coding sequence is TGTGCCAGCAGTTTATCGGATCCTAGGACAGATCAAGAGACCCAGTACTTC.

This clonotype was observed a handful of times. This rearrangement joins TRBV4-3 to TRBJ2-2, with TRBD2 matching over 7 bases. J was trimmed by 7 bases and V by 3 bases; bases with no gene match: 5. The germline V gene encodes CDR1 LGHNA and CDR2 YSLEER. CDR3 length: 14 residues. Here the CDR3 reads CASSHGRFGGELFF. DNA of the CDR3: TGCGCCAGCAGCCACGGGAGGTTCGGCGGGGAGCTGTTTTTT.

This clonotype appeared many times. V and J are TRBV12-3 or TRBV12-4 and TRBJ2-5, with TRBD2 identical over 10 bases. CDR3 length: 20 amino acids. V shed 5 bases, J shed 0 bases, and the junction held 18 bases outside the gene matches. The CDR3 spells CASSQRTGIFSGGYQETQYF. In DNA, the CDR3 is TGTGCCAGCAGTCAGAGGACAGGGATTTTTAGCGGGGGGTACCAAGAGACCCAGTACTTC.

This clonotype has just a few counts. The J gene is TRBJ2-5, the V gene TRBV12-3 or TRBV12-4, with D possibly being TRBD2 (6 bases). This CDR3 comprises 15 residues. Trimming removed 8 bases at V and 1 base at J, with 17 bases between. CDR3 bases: TGTGCCAGCTCTGTCAGGCGGGGAAGCCAAGAGACCCAGTACTTC. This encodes CASSVRRGSQETQYF.

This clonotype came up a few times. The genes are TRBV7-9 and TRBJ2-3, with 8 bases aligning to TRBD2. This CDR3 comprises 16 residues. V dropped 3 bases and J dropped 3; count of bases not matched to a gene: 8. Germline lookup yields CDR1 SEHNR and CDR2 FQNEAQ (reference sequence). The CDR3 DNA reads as TGTGCCAGCAGCTTTGTAGCGGGGCCTTCAACAGATACGCAGTATTTT. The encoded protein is CASSFVAGPSTDTQYF.

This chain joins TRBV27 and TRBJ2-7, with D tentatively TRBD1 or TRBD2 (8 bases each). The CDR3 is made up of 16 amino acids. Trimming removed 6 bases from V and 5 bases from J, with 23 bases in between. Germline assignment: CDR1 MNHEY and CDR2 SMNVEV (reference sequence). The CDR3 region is CASSEGGGTGVDEQYF. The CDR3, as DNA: TGTGCCAGCAGCGAGGGCGGGGGGACAGGAGTAGACGAGCAGTACTTC.

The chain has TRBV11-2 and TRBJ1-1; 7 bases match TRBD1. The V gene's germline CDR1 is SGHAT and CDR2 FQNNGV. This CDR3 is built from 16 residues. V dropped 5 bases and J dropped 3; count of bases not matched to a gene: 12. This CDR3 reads CASSTWDSRIDTEAFF. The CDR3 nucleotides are TGTGCCAGCAGCACATGGGACAGCAGAATAGACACTGAAGCTTTCTTT. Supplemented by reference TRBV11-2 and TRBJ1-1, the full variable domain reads EAGVAQSPRYKIIEKRQSVAFWCNPISGHATLYWYQQILGQGPKLLIQFQNNGVVDDSQLPKDRFSAERLKGVDSTLKIQPAKLEDSAVYLCASSTWDSRIDTEAFFGQGTRLTVV.